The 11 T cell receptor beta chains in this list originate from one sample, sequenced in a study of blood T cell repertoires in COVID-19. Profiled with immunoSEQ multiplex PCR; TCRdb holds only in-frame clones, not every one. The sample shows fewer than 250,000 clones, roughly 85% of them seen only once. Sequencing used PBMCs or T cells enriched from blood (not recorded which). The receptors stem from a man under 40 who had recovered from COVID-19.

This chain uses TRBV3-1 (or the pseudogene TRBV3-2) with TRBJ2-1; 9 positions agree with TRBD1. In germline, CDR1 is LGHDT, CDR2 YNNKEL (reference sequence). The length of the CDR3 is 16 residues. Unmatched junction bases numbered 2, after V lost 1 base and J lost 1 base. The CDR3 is CASSQGGTGSYNEQFF. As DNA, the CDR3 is TGTGCCAGCAGCCAAGGCGGGACAGGGTCCTACAATGAGCAGTTCTTC.

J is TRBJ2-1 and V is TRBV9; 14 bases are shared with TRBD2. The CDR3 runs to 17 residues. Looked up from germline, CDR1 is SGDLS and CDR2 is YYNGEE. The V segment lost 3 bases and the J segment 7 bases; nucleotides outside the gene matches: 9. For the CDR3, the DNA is TGTGCCAGCAGCGCGAGACTAGCGGGAGGGTCGCGGAATGAGCAGTTCTTC. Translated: CASSARLAGGSRNEQFF.

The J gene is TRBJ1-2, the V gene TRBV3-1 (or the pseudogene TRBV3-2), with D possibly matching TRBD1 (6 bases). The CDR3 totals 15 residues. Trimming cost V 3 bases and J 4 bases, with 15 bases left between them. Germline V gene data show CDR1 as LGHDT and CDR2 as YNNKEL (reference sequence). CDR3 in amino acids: CASSHLTGKSYGYTF. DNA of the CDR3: TGTGCCAGCAGCCACTTAACAGGGAAGAGCTATGGCTACACCTTC.

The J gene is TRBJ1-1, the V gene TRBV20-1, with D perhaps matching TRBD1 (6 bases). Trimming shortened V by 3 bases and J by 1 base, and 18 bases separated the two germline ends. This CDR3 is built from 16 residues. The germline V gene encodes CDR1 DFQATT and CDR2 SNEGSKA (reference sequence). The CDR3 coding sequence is TGCAGTGCTAGTAGGGGGACCCGGGCACGGAACACTGAAGCTTTCTTT. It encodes CSASRGTRARNTEAFF.

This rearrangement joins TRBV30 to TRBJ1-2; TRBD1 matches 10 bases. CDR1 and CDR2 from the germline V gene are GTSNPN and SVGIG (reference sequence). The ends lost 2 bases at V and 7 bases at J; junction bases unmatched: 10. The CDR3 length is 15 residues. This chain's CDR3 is CAWSPLRQGAGGYTF. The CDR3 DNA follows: TGTGCCTGGAGTCCCCTAAGACAGGGGGCGGGTGGCTACACCTTC.

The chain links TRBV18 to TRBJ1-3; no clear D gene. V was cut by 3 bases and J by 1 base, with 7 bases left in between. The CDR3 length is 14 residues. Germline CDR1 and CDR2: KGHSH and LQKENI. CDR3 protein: CASSPGESGNTIYF. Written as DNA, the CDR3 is TGTGCCAGCTCACCCGGGGAGTCTGGAAACACCATATATTTT.

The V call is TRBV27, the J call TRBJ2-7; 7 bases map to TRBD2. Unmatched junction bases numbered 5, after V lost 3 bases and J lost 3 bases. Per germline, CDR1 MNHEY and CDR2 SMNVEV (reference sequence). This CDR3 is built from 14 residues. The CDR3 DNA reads TGTGCCAGCAGTTTCAGGGAGCGGGACTACGAGCAGTACTTC. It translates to CASSFRERDYEQYF.

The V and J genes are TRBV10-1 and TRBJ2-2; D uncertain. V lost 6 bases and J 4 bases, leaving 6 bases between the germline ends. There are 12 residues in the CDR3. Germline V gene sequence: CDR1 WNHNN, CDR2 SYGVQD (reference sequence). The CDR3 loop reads CASRTTTGELFF. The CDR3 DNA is TGCGCCAGCAGAACTACCACCGGGGAGCTGTTTTTT.

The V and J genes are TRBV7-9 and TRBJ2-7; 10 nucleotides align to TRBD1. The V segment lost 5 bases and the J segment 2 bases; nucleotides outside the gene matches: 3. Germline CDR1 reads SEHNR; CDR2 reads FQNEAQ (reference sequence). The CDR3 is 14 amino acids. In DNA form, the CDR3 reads TGTGCCAGCAGCCCGGGACAGGGGACCTACGAGCAGTACTTC. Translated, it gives CASSPGQGTYEQYF.

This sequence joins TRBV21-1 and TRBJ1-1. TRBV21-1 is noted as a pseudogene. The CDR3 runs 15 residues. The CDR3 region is CASPSMAWRNTEAFF. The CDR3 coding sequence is TGTGCCAGCCCTTCAATGGCGTGGAGGAACACTGAAGCTTTCTTT.

This CDR3 is CASSQDRGGGGELFF. In nucleotides, the CDR3 is TGTGCCAGCAGTCAGGACAGGGGTGGTGGCGGGGAGCTGTTTTTT. The chain has TRBV2 and TRBJ2-2; TRBD1 aligns across 9 bases. V lost 5 bases, J lost 7 bases, and 8 bases stayed unmatched. Germline loops: CDR1 SNHLY, CDR2 FYNNEI. The CDR3 loop spans 15 amino acids. The full variable domain, rest sourced from reference TRBV2 and TRBJ2-2, is EPEVTQTPSHQVTQMGQEVILRCVPISNHLYFYWYRQILGQKVEFLVSFYNNEISEKSEIFDDQFSVERPDGSNFTLKIRSTKLEDSAMYFCASSQDRGGGGELFFGEGSRLTVL.